A single sample gave rise to the 14 T cell receptor beta chains below, sequenced in a study of cytomegalovirus exposure and HLA in healthy donors. Researchers ran the PCR with 60 Vbeta and 13 Jbeta primers. Produced via immunoSEQ multiplex PCR; TCRdb's table is partial and in-frame only. The repertoire has some 140,000 clones, about three quarters of them found once; the top ten carry around 1.2%. What was sequenced was PBMCs. These receptors were obtained from a male donor in good health and CMV-seropositive.

The chain carries TRBV27 and TRBJ1-2; D remains unclear. The length of the CDR3 is 12 residues. The germline gives CDR1 MNHEY, CDR2 SMNVEV (reference sequence). V was clipped by 10 bases and J by 6 bases, with 15 bases between them. The CDR3 DNA reads TGTGCCACCGGGAGACGGACCAATGGCTACACCTTC. Its protein is CATGRRTNGYTF.

This chain links TRBV5-1 with TRBJ2-5; TRBD1 matches at 10 bases. Gene TRBJ2-7 matches the end of the DNA better, so the J call may be wrong. CDR3 length: 15 amino acids. Germline V CDR1 and CDR2: SGHRS, YFSETQ. The CDR3 region is CASSLAPGQGNEQYF. The DNA of the CDR3 is TGCGCCAGCAGCTTGGCGCCGGGACAGGGGAACGAGCAGTACTTC.

In DNA, the CDR3 is TGTGCCAGCAGCCCGCGGATCTCTGGAAACACCATATATTTT. It specifies CASSPRISGNTIYF. This rearrangement joins TRBV7-2 to TRBJ1-3; D remains ambiguous. CDR1 SGHTA and CDR2 FQGNSA come from the germline V gene. The germline V and J ends were trimmed by 5 bases and 0 bases, with 8 bases remaining between them. The length of the CDR3 is 14 residues. The complete variable domain, with remaining parts taken from reference TRBV7-2 and TRBJ1-3, reads GAGVSQSPSNKVTEKGKDVELRCDPISGHTALYWYRQSLGQGLEFLIYFQGNSAPDKSGLPSDRFSAERTGGSVSTLTIQRTQQEDSAVYLCASSPRISGNTIYFGEGSWLTVV.

As for this clone: A read error may account for a junction end that differs from germline. This chain joins TRBV7-9 and TRBJ1-4; the D is unclear. Germline CDR1 SEHNR, CDR2 FQNEAQ (reference sequence). This CDR3 has 14 residues. CDR3 residues: CSSSSGRRNEKLFF. CDR3 bases: TGTTCCAGCAGCTCGGGTAGGAGGAATGAAAAACTGTTTTTT. Looking up the rest from reference TRBV7-9 and TRBJ1-4 gives the full variable domain: DTGVSQNPRHKITKRGQNVTFRCDPISEHNRLYWYRQTLGQGPEFLTYFQNEAQLEKSRLLSDRFSAERPKGSFSTLEIQRTEQGDSAMYLCSSSSGRRNEKLFFGSGTQLSVL.

The chain carries TRBV7-2 and TRBJ2-7, with D possibly matching TRBD1 (5 bases). This CDR3 has 12 amino acids. CDR1 SGHTA and CDR2 FQGNSA come from the germline V gene. Trimming shortened V by 4 bases and J by 4 bases, and 8 bases separated the two germline ends. The DNA of the CDR3 is TGTGCCAGCAGCTCACAGGTTTACGAGCAGTACTTC. Translation gives CASSSQVYEQYF.

The J gene is TRBJ2-1, the V gene TRBV5-4; 10 bases agree with TRBD1. V gave up 5 bases and J gave up 2 bases; unmatched junction bases: 7. Per germline, CDR1 SGHNT and CDR2 YYREEE (reference sequence). There are 16 residues in the CDR3. CDR3 in amino acids: CASSSLGQGAYNEQFF. CDR3 nucleotides: TGTGCCAGCAGTTCCCTTGGACAGGGGGCCTACAATGAGCAGTTCTTC. Variable domain in full (rest from reference TRBV5-4 and TRBJ2-1): ETGVTQSPTHLIKTRGQQVTLRCSSQSGHNTVSWYQQALGQGPQFIFQYYREEENGRGNFPPRFSGLQFPNYSSELNVNALELDDSALYLCASSSLGQGAYNEQFFGPGTRLTVL.

The V and J genes are TRBV2 and TRBJ1-1, with 9 positions matching TRBD1. With V trimmed by 5 bases and J by 3 bases, 4 bases remained unmatched. The CDR3 totals 14 residues. Germline V lookup: CDR1 SNHLY, CDR2 FYNNEI. The CDR3 protein is CASSSTGGDTEAFF. CDR3 sequence (DNA): TGTGCCAGCAGTTCGACAGGGGGAGACACTGAAGCTTTCTTT.

This rearrangement joins TRBV9 to TRBJ1-5; no firm D call. CDR3 length equals 14 residues. V was clipped by 0 bases and J by 3 bases, with 7 bases between them. Germline CDR1 is SGDLS and CDR2 is YYNGEE. CDR3 sequence: CASSVGLNNQPQHF. Written as DNA, the CDR3 is TGTGCCAGCAGCGTAGGACTCAACAATCAGCCCCAGCATTTT.

The V gene is TRBV6-6, the J gene TRBJ2-7, with TRBD1 matching over 7 bases. Looked up from germline, CDR1 is MNHNY and CDR2 is SVGAGI (reference sequence). The CDR3 runs 15 residues. V was clipped by 1 base and J by 3 bases; unmatched bases: 6. CDR3 DNA sequence: TGTGCCAGCAGTTACTTTGCCGGGACAGACTACGAGCAGTACTTC. Amino acid sequence: CASSYFAGTDYEQYF.

This chain connects TRBV27 to TRBJ1-4, with unresolved D. V lost 2 bases and J 0 bases, leaving 13 bases between the germline ends. Per the germline V gene, CDR1 is MNHEY and CDR2 is SMNVEV (reference sequence). The CDR3 runs to 17 residues. CDR3 DNA: TGTGCCAGCAGTTTAAGCCCTCGAGCTGCAACTAATGAAAAACTGTTTTTT. It codes for CASSLSPRAATNEKLFF. Based on the CDR3 plus reference TRBV27 and TRBJ1-4, the full variable domain is EAQVTQNPRYLITVTGKKLTVTCSQNMNHEYMSWYRQDPGLGLRQIYYSMNVEVTDKGDVPEGYKVSRKEKRNFPLILESPSPNQTSLYFCASSLSPRAATNEKLFFGSGTQLSVL.

Notes on this clone: At one end, the junction sequence differs from germline, possibly due to a read error. This chain uses TRBV5-1 with TRBJ1-5; a possible D gene is TRBD1 (5 bases). Germline lookup yields CDR1 SGHRS and CDR2 YFSETQ. There are 14 residues in the CDR3. The CDR3 sequence: CASSLVRDNQPQHF. The CDR3, as DNA: TGTGCCAGCAGCTTGGTCAGGGACAATCAGCCCCAGCATTTT.

With regard to this clone: A read error may produce the germline difference seen at one junction end. The V gene is TRBV6-1, the J gene TRBJ1-2, with TRBD1 identical over 11 bases. This CDR3 comprises 15 residues. Germline CDR1 and CDR2: MNHNS and SASEGT. CDR3: CASSDTRTGGDGYPF. The CDR3 DNA reads TGTGCCAGCAGTGATACTCGGACAGGGGGCGATGGCTACCCCTTC.

The chain employs TRBV5-1 and TRBJ2-7; 7 bases are a match to TRBD2. CDR1 SGHRS and CDR2 YFSETQ come from the germline V gene. Trimming cost V 0 bases and J 7 bases; bases outside gene matches: 13. The CDR3 runs to 16 residues. CDR3 DNA sequence: TGCGCCAGCAGCTTGGCCTCCGGCGCGGGAGCTGGAGAGCAGTACTTC. Its translation: CASSLASGAGAGEQYF. Combining the CDR3 with reference TRBV5-1 and TRBJ2-7 gives the whole variable domain KAGVTQTPRYLIKTRGQQVTLSCSPISGHRSVSWYQQTPGQGLQFLFEYFSETQRNKGNFPGRFSGRQFSNSRSEMNVSTLELGDSALYLCASSLASGAGAGEQYFGPGTRLTVT.

J is TRBJ2-7 and V is TRBV27; 10 nucleotides match TRBD1. The CDR3 sequence is 18 residues long. V lost 4 bases, J lost 2 bases, and 14 bases stayed unmatched. The V gene's germline CDR1 is MNHEY and CDR2 SMNVEV (reference sequence). The CDR3 DNA follows: TGTGCCAGCAGTTACTACTCCACTGCCGGGACAGGGGCCTACGAGCAGTACTTC. It encodes CASSYYSTAGTGAYEQYF.